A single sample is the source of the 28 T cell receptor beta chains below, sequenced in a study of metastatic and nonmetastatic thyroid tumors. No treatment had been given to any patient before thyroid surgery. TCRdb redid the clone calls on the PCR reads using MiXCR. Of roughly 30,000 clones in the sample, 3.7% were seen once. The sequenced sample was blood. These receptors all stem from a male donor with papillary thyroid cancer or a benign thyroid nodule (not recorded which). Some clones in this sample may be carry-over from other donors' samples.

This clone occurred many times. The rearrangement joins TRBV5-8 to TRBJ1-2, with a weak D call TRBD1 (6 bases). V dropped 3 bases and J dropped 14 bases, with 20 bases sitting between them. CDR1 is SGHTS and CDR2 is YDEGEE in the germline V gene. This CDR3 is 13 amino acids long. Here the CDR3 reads CASSYSGQTYSTF. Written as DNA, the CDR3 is TGTGCCAGCAGCTACTCTGGACAGACCTACAGTACCTTC.

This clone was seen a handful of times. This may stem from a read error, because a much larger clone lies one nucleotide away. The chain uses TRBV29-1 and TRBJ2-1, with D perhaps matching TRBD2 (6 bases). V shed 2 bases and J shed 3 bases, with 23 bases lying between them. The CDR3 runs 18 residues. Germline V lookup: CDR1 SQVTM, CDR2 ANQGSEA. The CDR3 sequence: CSVESAGSWRAIYNEQFF. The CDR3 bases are TGCAGCGTTGAATCGGCCGGTAGCTGGAGGGCCATCTACAATGAGCAGTTCTTC.

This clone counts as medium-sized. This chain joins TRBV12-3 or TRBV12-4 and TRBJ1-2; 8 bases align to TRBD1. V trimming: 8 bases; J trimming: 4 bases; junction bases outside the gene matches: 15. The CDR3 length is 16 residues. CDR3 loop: CASGASLGQEGYGYTF. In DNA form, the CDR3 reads TGTGCCAGCGGGGCCTCCTTGGGACAGGAAGGCTATGGCTACACCTTC.

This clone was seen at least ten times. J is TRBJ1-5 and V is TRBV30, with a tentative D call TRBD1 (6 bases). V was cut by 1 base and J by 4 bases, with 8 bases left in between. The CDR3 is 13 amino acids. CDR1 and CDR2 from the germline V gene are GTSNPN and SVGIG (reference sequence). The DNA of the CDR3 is TGTGCCTGGAGTGGAGGGGGAAATCAGCCCCAGCATTTT. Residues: CAWSGGGNQPQHF. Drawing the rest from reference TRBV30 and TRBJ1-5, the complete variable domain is SQTIHQWPATLVQPVGSPLSLECTVEGTSNPNLYWYRQAAGRGLQLLFYSVGIGQISSEVPQNLSASRPQDRQFILSSKKLLLSDSGFYLCAWSGGGNQPQHFGDGTRLSIL.

The CDR3 spells CASRMGSYEQYF. CDR3 nucleotides: TGTGCCAGCAGGATGGGGTCCTACGAGCAGTACTTC. The chain employs TRBV12-3 or TRBV12-4 and TRBJ2-7; no clear D gene. V was clipped by 6 bases and J by 1 base, with 7 bases between them. This CDR3 is built from 12 residues.

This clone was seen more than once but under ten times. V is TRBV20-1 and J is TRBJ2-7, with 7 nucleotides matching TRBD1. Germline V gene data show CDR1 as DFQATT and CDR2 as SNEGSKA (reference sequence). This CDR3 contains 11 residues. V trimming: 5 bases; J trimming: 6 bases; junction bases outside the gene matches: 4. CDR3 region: CSAETGIEQYF. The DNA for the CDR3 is TGCAGTGCTGAGACAGGGATCGAGCAGTACTTC.

The CDR3 bases are TGTGCCAGCAGCCCAGTGGCTAGCGGCCCTTTTTACGAGCAGTACTTC. Translating gives CASSPVASGPFYEQYF. The V gene is TRBV7-2, the J gene TRBJ2-7, with 7 bases identical to TRBD2. This CDR3 is built from 16 residues. Germline values: CDR1 SGHTA, CDR2 FQGNSA. V lost 5 bases and J lost 4; bases outside the gene matches: 14.

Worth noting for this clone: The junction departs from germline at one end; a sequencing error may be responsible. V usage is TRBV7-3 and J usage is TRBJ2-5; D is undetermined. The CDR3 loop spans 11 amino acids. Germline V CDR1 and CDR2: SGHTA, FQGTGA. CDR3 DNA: TGTGCCAGCAGTTTGCGTGAGACCCAGTGCTTC. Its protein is CASSLRETQCF.

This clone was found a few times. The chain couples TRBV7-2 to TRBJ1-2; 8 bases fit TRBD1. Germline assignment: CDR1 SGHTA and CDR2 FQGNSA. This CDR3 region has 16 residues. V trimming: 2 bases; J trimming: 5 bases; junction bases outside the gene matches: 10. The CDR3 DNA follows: TGTGCCAGCAGCTTATACGTGGCAGGGGGCTTGTATGGCTACACCTTC. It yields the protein CASSLYVAGGLYGYTF.

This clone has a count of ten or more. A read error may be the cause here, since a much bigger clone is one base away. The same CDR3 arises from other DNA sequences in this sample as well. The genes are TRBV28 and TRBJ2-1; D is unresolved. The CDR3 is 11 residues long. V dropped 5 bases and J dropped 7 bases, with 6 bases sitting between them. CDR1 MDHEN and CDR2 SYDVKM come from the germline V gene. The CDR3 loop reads CASSLVNEQFF. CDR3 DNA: TGTGCCAGCAGTCTGGTTAATGAGCAGTTCTTC.

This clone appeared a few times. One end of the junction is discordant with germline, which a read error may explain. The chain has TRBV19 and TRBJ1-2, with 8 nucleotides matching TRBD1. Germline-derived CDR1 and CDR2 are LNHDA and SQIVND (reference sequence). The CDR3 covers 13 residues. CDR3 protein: CASSTGTGYGYTF. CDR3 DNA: TGTGCCAGTAGTACCGGGACAGGCTATGGCTATACCTTC.

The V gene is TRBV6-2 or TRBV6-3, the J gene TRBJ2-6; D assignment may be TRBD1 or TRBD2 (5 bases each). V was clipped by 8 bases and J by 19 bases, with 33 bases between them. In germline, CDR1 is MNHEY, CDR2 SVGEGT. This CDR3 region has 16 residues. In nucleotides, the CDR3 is TGTGCCAGCCATGCGGGTGGGGACCCTGGGGCCAACGTCTTTACTTTC. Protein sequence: CASHAGGDPGANVFTF.

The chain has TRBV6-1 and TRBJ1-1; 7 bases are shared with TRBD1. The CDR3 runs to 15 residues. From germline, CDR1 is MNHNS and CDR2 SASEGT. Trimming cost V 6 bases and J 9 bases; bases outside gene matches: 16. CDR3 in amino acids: CASREDRWGATQAFF. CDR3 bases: TGTGCCAGCAGGGAGGACAGGTGGGGGGCCACGCAAGCTTTCTTT.

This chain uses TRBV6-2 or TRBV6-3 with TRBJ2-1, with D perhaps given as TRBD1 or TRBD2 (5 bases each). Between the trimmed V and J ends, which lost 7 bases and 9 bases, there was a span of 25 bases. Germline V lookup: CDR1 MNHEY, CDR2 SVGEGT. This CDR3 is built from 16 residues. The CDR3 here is CASNYIGPRDGSEQFF. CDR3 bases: TGTGCCAGCAATTATATCGGACCGAGGGACGGAAGTGAGCAGTTCTTC.

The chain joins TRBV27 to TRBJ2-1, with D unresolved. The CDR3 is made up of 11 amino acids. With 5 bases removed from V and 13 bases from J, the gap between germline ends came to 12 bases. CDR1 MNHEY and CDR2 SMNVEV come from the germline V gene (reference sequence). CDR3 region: CASSAYNYQFF. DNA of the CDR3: TGTGCCAGCAGTGCATACAATTATCAGTTCTTC.

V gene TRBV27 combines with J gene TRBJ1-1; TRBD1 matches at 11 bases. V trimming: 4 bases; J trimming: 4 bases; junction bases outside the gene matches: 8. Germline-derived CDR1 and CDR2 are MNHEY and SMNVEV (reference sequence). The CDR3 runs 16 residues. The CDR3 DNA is TGTGCCAGCAGTTCCCCTGCCGGGACAGGGGGCACTGAAGCTTTCTTT. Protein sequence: CASSSPAGTGGTEAFF.

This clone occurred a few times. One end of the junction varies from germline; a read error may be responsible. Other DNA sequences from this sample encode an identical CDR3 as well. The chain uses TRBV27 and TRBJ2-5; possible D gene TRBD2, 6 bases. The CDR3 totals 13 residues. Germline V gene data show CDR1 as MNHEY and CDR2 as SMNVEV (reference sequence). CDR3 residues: CARGGGIKETHYF. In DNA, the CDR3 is TGTGCCAGAGGAGGCGGGATTAAAGAGACCCATTACTTC.

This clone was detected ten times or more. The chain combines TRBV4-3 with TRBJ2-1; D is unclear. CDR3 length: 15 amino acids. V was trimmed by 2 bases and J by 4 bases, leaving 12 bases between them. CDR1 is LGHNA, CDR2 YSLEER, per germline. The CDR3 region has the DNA TGCGCCAGCAGCCAAACGAGCGACTTATACAATGAGCAGTTCTTC. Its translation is CASSQTSDLYNEQFF.

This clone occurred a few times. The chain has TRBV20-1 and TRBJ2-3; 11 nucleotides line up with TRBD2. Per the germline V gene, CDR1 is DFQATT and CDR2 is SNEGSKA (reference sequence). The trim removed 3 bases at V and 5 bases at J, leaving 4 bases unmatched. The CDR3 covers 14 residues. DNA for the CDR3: TGCAGTGCTAGGAAACTAGCGGGAGAAGATACGCAGTATTTT. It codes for CSARKLAGEDTQYF.

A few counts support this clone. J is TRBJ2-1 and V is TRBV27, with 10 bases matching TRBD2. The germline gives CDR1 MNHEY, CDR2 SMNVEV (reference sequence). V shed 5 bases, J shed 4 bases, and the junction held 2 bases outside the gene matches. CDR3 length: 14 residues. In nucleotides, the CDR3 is TGTGCCAGCAGTACAGCGGGGGGGTACAATGAGCAGTTCTTC. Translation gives CASSTAGGYNEQFF.

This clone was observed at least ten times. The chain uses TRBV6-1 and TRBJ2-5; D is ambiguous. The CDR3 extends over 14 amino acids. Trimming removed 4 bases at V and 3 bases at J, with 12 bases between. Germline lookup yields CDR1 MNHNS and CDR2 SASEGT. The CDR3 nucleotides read TGTGCCAGCAGTGCCCAGACACCCAAAGAGACCCAGTACTTC. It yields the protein CASSAQTPKETQYF.

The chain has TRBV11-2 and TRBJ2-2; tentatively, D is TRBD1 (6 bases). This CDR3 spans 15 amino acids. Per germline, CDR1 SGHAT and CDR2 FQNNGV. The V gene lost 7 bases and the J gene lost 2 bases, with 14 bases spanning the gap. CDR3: CASNVLTGNTGELFF. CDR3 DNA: TGTGCCAGCAACGTCTTGACAGGAAACACCGGGGAGCTGTTTTTT.

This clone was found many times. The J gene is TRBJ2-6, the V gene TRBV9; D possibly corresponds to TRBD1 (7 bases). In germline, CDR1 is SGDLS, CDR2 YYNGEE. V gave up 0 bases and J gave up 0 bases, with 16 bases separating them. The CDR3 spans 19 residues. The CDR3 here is CASSVVSQGGLSGANVLTF. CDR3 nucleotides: TGTGCCAGCAGCGTAGTTTCTCAGGGGGGACTCTCTGGGGCCAACGTCCTGACTTTC.

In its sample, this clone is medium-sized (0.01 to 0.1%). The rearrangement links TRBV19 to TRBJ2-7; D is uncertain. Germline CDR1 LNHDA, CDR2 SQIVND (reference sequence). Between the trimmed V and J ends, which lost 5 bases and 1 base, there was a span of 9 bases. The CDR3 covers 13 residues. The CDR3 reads CASSRPGSYEQYF. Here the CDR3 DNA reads TGTGCCAGTAGTCGACCGGGTTCCTACGAGCAGTACTTC.

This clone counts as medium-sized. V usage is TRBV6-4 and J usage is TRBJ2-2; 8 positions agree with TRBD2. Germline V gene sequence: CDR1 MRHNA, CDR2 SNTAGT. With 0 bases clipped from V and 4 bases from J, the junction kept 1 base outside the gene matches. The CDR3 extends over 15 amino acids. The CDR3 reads CASSDSGTSTGELFF. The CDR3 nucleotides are TGTGCCAGCAGTGACTCGGGGACTAGCACCGGGGAGCTGTTTTTT.

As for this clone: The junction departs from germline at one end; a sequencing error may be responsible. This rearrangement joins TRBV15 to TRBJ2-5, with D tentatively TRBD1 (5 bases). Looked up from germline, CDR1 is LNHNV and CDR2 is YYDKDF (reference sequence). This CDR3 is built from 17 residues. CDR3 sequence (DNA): TGTACCACCAGCAGGGCTCCCAGGACCAGGAGAATAGAGACCCAGTACTTC. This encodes CTTSRAPRTRRIETQYF.

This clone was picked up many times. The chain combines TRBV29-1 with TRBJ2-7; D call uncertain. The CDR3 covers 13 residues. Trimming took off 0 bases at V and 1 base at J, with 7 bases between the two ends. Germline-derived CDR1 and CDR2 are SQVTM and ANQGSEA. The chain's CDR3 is CSVEDLSSYEQYF. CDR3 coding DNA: TGCAGCGTTGAAGATCTGTCTTCCTACGAGCAGTACTTC.

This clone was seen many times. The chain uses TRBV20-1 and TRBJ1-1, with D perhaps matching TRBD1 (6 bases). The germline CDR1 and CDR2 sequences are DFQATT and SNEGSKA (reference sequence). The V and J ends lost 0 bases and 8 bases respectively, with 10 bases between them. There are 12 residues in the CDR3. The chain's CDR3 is CSARDWGQEAFF. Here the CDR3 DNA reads TGCAGTGCTAGAGATTGGGGACAAGAAGCTTTCTTT.